This TCR beta chain was profiled in a study of blood T cells in healthy people across ages (dated by TCRdb to between 2014 and 2017). For the study in its entirety: Template switching captured roughly one uniquely barcoded TCR beta cDNA molecule per two T cells in model experiments. The study measured age-related changes in TCR beta repertoire diversity using deep sequencing normalized with unique cDNA molecular identifiers. Donors were grouped into four age groups: young (average about 15 years), middle-aged (roughly 37), aged (62) and long-lived (about 82). To avoid experimental bias, donors of different ages were spread randomly across the sequencing lanes. The study analyzed two additional independent replicas of 1 million unique cDNA reads from the same blood draw for two donors, one aged 18 to 29 and one aged 80 or older. Here is what the overall study found, with its caveats: There was a strong correlation between observed TCR beta diversity and the percentage of naive T cells measured by flow cytometry. Compared with the aged group, more naive CD4+ T cells, fewer expanded clones and increased TCR diversity were shown by the long-lived group, suggesting age selection. As age increased, observed TCR beta diversity per million T cells dropped in a roughly linear way, and a significant reduction was already evident by age around 41. Donor CMV infection status was unknown, potentially confounding age-related changes in expanded clonotypes. Since profiling was done on bulk unsorted PBMCs, naive and antigen-experienced compartments could not be conclusively compared. Total diversity estimates from one million sequenced T cells were considered lower bounds and underestimates.

The 39 donors, aged roughly 6 to 100 years, were systemically healthy Caucasian individuals from Russia. Each donor gave about 9.2 milliliters of peripheral blood, drawn into EDTA-treated Vacutainer tubes. Ficoll-Paque density-gradient centrifugation was used to isolate PBMCs, with at least 7 million per sample. Trizol reagent was used to extract total RNA from PBMCs, with at least 5.5 micrograms per sample. Naive CD45RAhigh/CD27high T cell percentages were measured by flow cytometry on a PBMC aliquot from every donor. This clonotype was seen many times. The antigen this receptor binds is unknown. No clone much larger than this one lies a single base away; base qualities are absent. CDR1 is given as SGHTA and CDR2 as FQGNSA, both from the germline V gene. From cysteine to phenylalanine, the CDR3 is 14 amino acids long. Left in the record is the CDR3 DNA by itself, 42 bases read in frame from the first base. V loses 6 bases, J loses 6 bases, and the germline ends lie 15 bases apart.

The protocol used for the library was 5' RACE. For sequencing, an Illumina HiSeq 2500 was employed. A second PCR of roughly 7 to 11 cycles was performed with a sample-barcoded 5' primer and a J-beta primer mix. A unique molecular identifier was introduced onto each TCR beta cDNA molecule by a template-switch 5' adaptor carrying 12 random nucleotides. At least 2.5 million CDR3-containing paired-end reads were obtained from each sample. All of the RNA was converted into first-strand cDNA using the Mint cDNA synthesis kit, with a TRBC-specific oligonucleotide serving as the primer. Following uracil-DNA glycosylase treatment, a first 18-cycle PCR with universal primers M1SS and BC2_uni_R was performed on all cDNA. The paper's data handling went like this. Normalization of each sample was performed by random selection of 1 million high-quality reads, each carrying a distinct molecular identifier. Reads with shared molecular identifiers were discarded instead of being binned into consensus sequences. MiTCR, set to a Q25 quality threshold and the strictest error-elimination algorithm, was used for CDR3 identification, clonotype clustering and error correction. A nonparametric unseen species model using Euler transformation provided a lower-bound estimate of total TCR beta diversity. TCRdb passed the public sequencing reads through fastp at Q25 and MiXCR, retaining productive beta sequences. Records with the same CDR3 protein are collapsed into one entry carrying the most frequent genes and DNA. TCRdb's processing, not the study's, gives the V and J calls here. The table for this sample lists about 700,000 distinct CDR3 sequences; about 30% of them were counted only once. 15% to 19% of the sample is taken by the ten largest.

What was sequenced was blood. The chain is encoded by TRBV7-2 joined to TRBJ2-1; a weak D assignment points to TRBD2 (6 bases agree). The clonotype comes from a woman aged 80 or older in good health. Donor details come from another sample of the same person, matched by shared clones. The DNA reads as follows: TGTGCCAGCAGATCCCGGGACTCCATCAATGAGCAGTTCTTC. It translates to CASRSRDSINEQFF.